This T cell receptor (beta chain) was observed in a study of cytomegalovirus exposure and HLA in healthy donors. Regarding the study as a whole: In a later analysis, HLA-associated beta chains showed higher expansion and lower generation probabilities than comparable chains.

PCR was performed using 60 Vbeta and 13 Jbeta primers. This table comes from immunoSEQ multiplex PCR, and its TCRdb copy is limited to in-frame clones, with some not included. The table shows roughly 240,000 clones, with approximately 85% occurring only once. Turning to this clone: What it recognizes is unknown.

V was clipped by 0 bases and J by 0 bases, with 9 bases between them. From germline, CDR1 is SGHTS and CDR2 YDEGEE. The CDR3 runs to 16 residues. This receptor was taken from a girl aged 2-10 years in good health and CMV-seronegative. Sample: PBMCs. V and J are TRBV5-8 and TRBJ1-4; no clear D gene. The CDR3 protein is CASSLGAPATNEKLFF. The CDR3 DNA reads TGTGCCAGCAGCTTGGGGGCCCCCGCAACTAATGAAAAACTGTTTTTT.